Shown below are 5 T cell receptor beta chains from a single sample sequenced in a study of blood T cell repertoires in COVID-19. Libraries were prepared by immunoSEQ multiplex PCR; TCRdb keeps only in-frame clonotypes and omits some of them. The data hold about 380,000 clones, with approximately 90% observed a single time. Material for sequencing was PBMCs or T cells enriched from blood (not recorded which). These TCRs come from a woman under 30 who had recovered from COVID-19.

The chain joins TRBV6-5 to TRBJ1-2, with D unclear. The CDR3 has 15 amino acids. The germline V and J ends were trimmed by 0 bases and 5 bases, with 13 bases remaining between them. CDR1 MNHEY and CDR2 SVGAGI come from the germline V gene. The CDR3 coding sequence is TGTGCCAGCAGTTACTCGAGAGACACAATTTATGGCTACACCTTC. Protein sequence: CASSYSRDTIYGYTF.

The chain has TRBV15 and TRBJ1-1, with a tentative D call TRBD1 (6 bases). The CDR3 has 15 residues. CDR1 is LNHNV and CDR2 is YYDKDF in the germline V gene (reference sequence). Between the trimmed V and J ends, which lost 3 bases and 1 base, there was a span of 12 bases. The DNA of the CDR3 is TGTGCCACCAGCAGTCCACAGGGTACGAACACTGAAGCTTTCTTT. Translated: CATSSPQGTNTEAFF.

V is TRBV13 and J is TRBJ1-2; 8 positions match TRBD1. Per germline, CDR1 PRHDT and CDR2 FYEKMQ (reference sequence). This CDR3 has 16 residues. After removal of 5 bases from V and 4 bases from J, the junction contained 12 bases not matched to a gene. The chain's CDR3 is CASSTDRVSGGYGYTF. The CDR3 bases are TGTGCCAGCAGCACGGACAGGGTTTCTGGCGGCTATGGCTACACCTTC.

CDR3 coding DNA: TGTGCCAGCAGTTTTCAGGGGGCGGGTGGAAACACCATATATTTT. It codes for CASSFQGAGGNTIYF. This rearrangement joins TRBV28 to TRBJ1-3, with 8 bases that match TRBD1. CDR1 and CDR2 (germline): MDHEN, SYDVKM. The ends lost 3 bases at V and 3 bases at J; junction bases unmatched: 4. The CDR3 has 15 residues. Full variable domain (remainder filled in from reference TRBV28 and TRBJ1-3): DVKVTQSSRYLVKRTGEKVFLECVQDMDHENMFWYRQDPGLGLRLIYFSYDVKMKEKGDIPEGYSVSREKKERFSLILESASTNQTSMYLCASSFQGAGGNTIYFGEGSWLTVV.

The genes are TRBV30 and TRBJ2-1; weak D call: TRBD2 (7 bases). The CDR3 loop spans 16 amino acids. Between the trimmed V and J ends, which lost 1 base and 0 bases, there was a span of 13 bases. Germline CDR1 is GTSNPN and CDR2 is SVGIG (reference sequence). For the CDR3, the DNA is TGTGCCTGGAGTGAGGAAGCGGGACACTCCTACAATGAGCAGTTCTTC. Protein product: CAWSEEAGHSYNEQFF. The variable domain in full, completed from reference TRBV30 and TRBJ2-1, reads SQTIHQWPATLVQPVGSPLSLECTVEGTSNPNLYWYRQAAGRGLQLLFYSVGIGQISSEVPQNLSASRPQDRQFILSSKKLLLSDSGFYLCAWSEEAGHSYNEQFFGPGTRLTVL.